This T cell receptor (beta chain) was identified in a study of blood T cells in healthy people across ages. General observations from the study: Strong correlation linked observed beta diversity and percent naive T cells. Underestimates were what the diversity estimates from one million T cells were considered to be.

It was with a sample-barcoded 5' primer and a J-beta primer mix that a second PCR of roughly 7 to 12 cycles was run. Each CDR3 protein is one row after TCRdb ran MiXCR on the 5' RACE reads. The sample comprises roughly 1.4 million distinct CDR3 sequences, almost 60% of which are singletons, and under 8.5% rests with the top ten. Only a few counts were recorded for this clonotype. Its target is not known. The V gene lost 6 bases and the J gene lost 0 bases, with 11 bases spanning the gap. The CDR3 is 14 amino acids. Sequenced input: blood. This TCR was recovered from a man aged 18 to 29 in good health. V is TRBV12-3 or TRBV12-4 and J is TRBJ1-2; the D gene is possibly TRBD1 (6 bases). The CDR3 reads CASRGDTTNYGYTF. The CDR3 coding sequence is TGTGCCAGCAGGGGGGACACCACTAACTATGGCTACACCTTC.